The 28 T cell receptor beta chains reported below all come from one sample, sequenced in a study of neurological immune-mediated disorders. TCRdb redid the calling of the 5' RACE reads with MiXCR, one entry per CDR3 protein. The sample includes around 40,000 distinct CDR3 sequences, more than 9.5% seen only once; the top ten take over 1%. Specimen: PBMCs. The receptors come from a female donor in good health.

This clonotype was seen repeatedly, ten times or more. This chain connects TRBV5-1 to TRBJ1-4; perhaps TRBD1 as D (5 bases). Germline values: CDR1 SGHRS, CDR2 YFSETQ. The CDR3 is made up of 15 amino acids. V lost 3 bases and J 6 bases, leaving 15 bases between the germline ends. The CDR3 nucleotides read TGCGCCAGCAGCTGGGAAGGGGTTTCGGATGAAAAACTGTTTTTT. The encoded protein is CASSWEGVSDEKLFF. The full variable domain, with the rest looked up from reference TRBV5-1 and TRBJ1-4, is KAGVTQTPRYLIKTRGQQVTLSCSPISGHRSVSWYQQTPGQGLQFLFEYFSETQRNKGNFPGRFSGRQFSNSRSEMNVSTLELGDSALYLCASSWEGVSDEKLFFGSGTQLSVL.

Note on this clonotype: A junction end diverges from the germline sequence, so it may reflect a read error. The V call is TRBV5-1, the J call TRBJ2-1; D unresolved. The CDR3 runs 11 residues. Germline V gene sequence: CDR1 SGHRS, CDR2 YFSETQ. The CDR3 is CASSLELEQFF. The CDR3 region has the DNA TGCGCCAGCAGTTTGGAGTTGGAGCAGTTCTTC. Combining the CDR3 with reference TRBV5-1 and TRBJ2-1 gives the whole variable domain KAGVTQTPRYLIKTRGQQVTLSCSPISGHRSVSWYQQTPGQGLQFLFEYFSETQRNKGNFPGRFSGRQFSNSRSEMNVSTLELGDSALYLCASSLELEQFFGPGTRLTVL.

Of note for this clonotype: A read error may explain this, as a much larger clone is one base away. This chain's CDR3 is CTSSESNEQFF. In DNA form, the CDR3 reads TGCACCAGCAGTGAGTCTAATGAGCAGTTCTTC. The chain links TRBV10-2 to TRBJ2-1; no definite D call. Germline CDR1 WSHSY, CDR2 SAAADI. The CDR3 consists of 11 residues.

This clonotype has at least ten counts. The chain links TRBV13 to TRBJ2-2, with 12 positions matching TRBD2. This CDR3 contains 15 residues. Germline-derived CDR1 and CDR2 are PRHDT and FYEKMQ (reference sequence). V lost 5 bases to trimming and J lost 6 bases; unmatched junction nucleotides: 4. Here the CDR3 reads CASSPSGRAAGELFF. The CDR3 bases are TGTGCCAGCAGCCCTAGCGGGAGGGCCGCCGGGGAGCTGTTTTTT.

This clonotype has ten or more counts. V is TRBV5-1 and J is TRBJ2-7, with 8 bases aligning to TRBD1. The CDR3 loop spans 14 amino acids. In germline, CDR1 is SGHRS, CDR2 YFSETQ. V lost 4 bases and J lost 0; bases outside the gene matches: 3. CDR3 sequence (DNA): TGCGCCAGCAGCACCACAGGGGGCTCCTACGAGCAGTACTTC. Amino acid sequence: CASSTTGGSYEQYF. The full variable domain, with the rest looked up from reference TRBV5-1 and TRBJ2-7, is KAGVTQTPRYLIKTRGQQVTLSCSPISGHRSVSWYQQTPGQGLQFLFEYFSETQRNKGNFPGRFSGRQFSNSRSEMNVSTLELGDSALYLCASSTTGGSYEQYFGPGTRLTVT.

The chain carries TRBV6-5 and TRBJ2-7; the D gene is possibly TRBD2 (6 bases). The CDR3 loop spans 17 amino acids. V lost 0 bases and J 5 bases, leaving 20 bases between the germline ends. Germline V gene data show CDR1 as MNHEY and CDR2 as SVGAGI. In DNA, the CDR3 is TGTGCCAGCAGTTACTCCGTGGGTACTAGCAGGAAGGACGAGCAGTACTTC. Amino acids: CASSYSVGTSRKDEQYF.

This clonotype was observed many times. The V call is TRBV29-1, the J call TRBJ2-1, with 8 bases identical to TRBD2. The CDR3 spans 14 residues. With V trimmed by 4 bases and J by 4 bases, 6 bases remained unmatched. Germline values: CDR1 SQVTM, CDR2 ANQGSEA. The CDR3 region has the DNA TGCAGCGTTGGCCCGGGGGGGAGTTACAATGAGCAGTTCTTC. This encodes CSVGPGGSYNEQFF.

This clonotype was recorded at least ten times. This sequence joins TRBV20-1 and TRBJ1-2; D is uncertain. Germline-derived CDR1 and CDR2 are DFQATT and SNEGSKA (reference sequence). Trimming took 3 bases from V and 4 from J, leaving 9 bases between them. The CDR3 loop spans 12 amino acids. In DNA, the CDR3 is TGCAGTGCTAGTGAAGGAGGCTATGGCTACACCTTC. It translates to CSASEGGYGYTF.

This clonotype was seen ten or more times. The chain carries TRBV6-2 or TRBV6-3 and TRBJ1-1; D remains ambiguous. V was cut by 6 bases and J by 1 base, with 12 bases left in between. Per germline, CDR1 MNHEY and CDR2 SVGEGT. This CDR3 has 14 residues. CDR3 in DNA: TGTGCCAGCAGACTACAACGCCCGAACACTGAAGCTTTCTTT. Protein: CASRLQRPNTEAFF.

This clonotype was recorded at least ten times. The CDR3 region is CAISSGGAETGELFF. The CDR3 DNA reads as TGTGCCATCAGTAGCGGGGGGGCCGAAACCGGGGAGCTGTTTTTT. The chain is built from TRBV10-3 and TRBJ2-2, with TRBD2 identical over 10 bases. There are 15 residues in the CDR3. With V trimmed by 5 bases and J by 5 bases, 5 bases remained unmatched. Per the germline V gene, CDR1 is ENHRY and CDR2 is SYGVKD.

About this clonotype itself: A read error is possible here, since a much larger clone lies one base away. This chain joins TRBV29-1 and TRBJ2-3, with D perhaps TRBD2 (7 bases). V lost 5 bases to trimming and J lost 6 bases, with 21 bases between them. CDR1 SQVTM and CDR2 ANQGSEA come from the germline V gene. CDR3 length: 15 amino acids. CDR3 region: CSVWEGQFVGDTQYF. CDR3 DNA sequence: TGCAGCGTTTGGGAGGGACAATTTGTCGGGGATACGCAGTATTTT.

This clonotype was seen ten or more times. The CDR3, as DNA: TGTGCCAGTAGCTCAAGTCGGGGGCTAGCGGGAAGCGAGCAGTACTTC. The encoded protein is CASSSSRGLAGSEQYF. V gene TRBV19 combines with J gene TRBJ2-7; 9 bases match TRBD2. The length of the CDR3 is 16 residues. V lost 6 bases and J lost 6; bases outside the gene matches: 15. Germline V gene sequence: CDR1 LNHDA, CDR2 SQIVND (reference sequence). The variable domain in full, with the rest retrieved from reference TRBV19 and TRBJ2-7, is DGGITQSPKYLFRKEGQNVTLSCEQNLNHDAMYWYRQDPGQGLRLIYYSQIVNDFQKGDIAEGYSVSREKKESFPLTVTSAQKNPTAFYLCASSSSRGLAGSEQYFGPGTRLTVT.

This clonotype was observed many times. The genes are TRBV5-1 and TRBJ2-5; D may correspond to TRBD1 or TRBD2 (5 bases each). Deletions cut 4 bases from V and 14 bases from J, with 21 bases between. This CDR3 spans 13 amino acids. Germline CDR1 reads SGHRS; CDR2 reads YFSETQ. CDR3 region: CASSERIPGPTYF. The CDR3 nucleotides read TGCGCCAGCAGCGAAAGGATCCCGGGGCCCACTTACTTC.

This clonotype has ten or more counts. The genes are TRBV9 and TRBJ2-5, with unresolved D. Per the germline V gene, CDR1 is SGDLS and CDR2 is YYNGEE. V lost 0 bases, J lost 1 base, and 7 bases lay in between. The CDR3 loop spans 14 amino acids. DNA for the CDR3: TGTGCCAGCAGCGTAGGTGTTTTCCAAGAGACCCAGTACTTC. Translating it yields CASSVGVFQETQYF.

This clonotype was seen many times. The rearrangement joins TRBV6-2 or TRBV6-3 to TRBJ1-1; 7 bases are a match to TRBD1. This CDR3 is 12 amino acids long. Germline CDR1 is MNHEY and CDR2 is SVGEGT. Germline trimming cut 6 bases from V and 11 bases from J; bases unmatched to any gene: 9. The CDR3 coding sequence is TGTGCCAGCAGCAACGGACAGGTTTTGGCTTTCTTT. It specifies CASSNGQVLAFF.

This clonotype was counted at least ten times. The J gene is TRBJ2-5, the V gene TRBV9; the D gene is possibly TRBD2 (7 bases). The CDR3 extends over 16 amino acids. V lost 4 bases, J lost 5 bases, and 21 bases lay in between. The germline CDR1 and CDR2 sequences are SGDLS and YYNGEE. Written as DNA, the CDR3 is TGTGCCAGCAGCCCATTTGAGGGGGGGCCCTTGGAGACCCAGTACTTC. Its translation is CASSPFEGGPLETQYF.

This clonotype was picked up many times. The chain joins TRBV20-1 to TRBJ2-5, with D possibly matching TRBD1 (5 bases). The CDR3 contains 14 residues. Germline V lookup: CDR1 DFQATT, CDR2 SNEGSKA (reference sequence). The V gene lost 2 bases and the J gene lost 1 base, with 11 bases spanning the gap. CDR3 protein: CSARPAGPQETQYF. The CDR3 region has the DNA TGCAGTGCTAGACCCGCAGGGCCCCAAGAGACCCAGTACTTC.

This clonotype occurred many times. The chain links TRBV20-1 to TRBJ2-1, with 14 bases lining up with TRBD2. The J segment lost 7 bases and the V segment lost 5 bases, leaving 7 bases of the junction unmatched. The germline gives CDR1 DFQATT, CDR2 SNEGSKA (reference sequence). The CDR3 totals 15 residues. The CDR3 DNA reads TGCAGTGCTCTGAGACTAGCGGGGGGGCCAAATGAGCAGTTCTTC. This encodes CSALRLAGGPNEQFF.

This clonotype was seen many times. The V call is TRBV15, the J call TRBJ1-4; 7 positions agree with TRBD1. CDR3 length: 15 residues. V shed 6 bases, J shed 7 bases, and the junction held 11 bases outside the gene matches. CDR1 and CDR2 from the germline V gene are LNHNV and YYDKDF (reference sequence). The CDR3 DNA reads TGTGCCACCAGTCCCCGGAGCCCAGGGGGTGAAAAACTGTTTTTT. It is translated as CATSPRSPGGEKLFF.

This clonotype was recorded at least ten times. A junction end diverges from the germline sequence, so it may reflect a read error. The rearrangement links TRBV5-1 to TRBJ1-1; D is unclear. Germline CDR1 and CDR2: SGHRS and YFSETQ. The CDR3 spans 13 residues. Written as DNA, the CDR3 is TGTGCCAGCAGTTTGGGGTTGAACACTGAAGCTTTCTTT. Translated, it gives CASSLGLNTEAFF.

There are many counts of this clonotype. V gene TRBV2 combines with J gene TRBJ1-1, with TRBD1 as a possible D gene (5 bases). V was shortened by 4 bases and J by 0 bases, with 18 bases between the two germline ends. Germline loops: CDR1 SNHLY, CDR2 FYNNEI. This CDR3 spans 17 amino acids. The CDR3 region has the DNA TGTGCCAGCAGTGCCCAGGCGGGGGGACCCATGAACACTGAAGCTTTCTTT. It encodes CASSAQAGGPMNTEAFF.

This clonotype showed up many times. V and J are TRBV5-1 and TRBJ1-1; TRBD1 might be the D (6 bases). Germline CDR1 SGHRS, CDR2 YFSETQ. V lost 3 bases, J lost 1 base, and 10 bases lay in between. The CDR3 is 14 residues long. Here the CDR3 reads CASSYQGTNTEAFF. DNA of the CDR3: TGCGCCAGCAGCTATCAGGGGACGAACACTGAAGCTTTCTTT. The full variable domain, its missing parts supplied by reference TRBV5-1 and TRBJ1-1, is KAGVTQTPRYLIKTRGQQVTLSCSPISGHRSVSWYQQTPGQGLQFLFEYFSETQRNKGNFPGRFSGRQFSNSRSEMNVSTLELGDSALYLCASSYQGTNTEAFFGQGTRLTVV.

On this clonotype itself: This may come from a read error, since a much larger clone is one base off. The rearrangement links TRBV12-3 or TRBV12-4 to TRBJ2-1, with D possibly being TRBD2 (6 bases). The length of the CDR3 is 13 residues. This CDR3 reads CASRGTSYNDQFF. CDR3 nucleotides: TGTGCCAGCAGGGGGACTTCCTACAATGACCAGTTCTTC.

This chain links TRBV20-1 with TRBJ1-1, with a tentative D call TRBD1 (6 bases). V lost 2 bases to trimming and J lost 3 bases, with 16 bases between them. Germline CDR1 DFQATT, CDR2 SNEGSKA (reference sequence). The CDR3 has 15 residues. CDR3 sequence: CSARMKGGVDTEAFF. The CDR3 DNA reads TGCAGTGCTAGAATGAAGGGGGGGGTCGACACTGAAGCTTTCTTT.

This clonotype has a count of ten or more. The CDR3 spells CASSLGSRTGAAGELFF. CDR3 DNA sequence: TGTGCCAGCAGCTTAGGGTCCAGGACAGGGGCTGCCGGGGAGCTGTTTTTT. J is TRBJ2-2 and V is TRBV11-2, with TRBD1 matching over 9 bases. Germline-derived CDR1 and CDR2 are SGHAT and FQNNGV. The CDR3 loop spans 17 amino acids. V shed 1 base and J 6 bases; nucleotides not matched to a gene: 9.

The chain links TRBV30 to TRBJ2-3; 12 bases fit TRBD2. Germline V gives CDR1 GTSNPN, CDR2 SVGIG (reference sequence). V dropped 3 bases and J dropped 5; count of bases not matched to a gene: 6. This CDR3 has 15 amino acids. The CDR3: CAWSPRTSGKDTQYF. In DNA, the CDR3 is TGTGCCTGGAGCCCCAGGACTAGCGGGAAAGATACGCAGTATTTT.

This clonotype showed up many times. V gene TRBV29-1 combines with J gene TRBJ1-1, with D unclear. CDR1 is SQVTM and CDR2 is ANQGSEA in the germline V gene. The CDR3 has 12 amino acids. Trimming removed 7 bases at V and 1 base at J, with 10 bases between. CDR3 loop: CSADARNTEAFF. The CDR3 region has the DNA TGCAGCGCCGATGCAAGGAACACTGAAGCTTTCTTT.

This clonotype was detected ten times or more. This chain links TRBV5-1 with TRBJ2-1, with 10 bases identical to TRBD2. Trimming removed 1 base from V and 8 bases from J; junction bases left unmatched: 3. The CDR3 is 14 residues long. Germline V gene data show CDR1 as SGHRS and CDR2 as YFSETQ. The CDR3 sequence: CASSLSSGGYEQFF. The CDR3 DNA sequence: TGCGCCAGCAGCTTGTCTAGCGGGGGCTATGAGCAGTTCTTC.